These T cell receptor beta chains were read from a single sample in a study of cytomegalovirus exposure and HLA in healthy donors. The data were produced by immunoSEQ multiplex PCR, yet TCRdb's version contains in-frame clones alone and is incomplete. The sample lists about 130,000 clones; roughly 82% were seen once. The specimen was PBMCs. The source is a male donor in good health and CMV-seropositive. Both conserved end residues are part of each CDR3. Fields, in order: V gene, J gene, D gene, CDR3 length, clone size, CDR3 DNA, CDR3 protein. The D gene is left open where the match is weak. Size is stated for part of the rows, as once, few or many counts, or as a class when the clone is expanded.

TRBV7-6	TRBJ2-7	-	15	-	TGTGCCAGCAGCTCACCGGGACAAGGGGTTGACGAGCAGTACTTC	CASSSPGQGVDEQYF
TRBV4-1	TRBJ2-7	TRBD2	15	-	TGCGCCAGCAGCCAAGTTGGACTAGCGGGCTACGAGCAGTACTTC	CASSQVGLAGYEQYF
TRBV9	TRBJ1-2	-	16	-	TGTGCCAGCAGCGTAGGACGGGAGCCGTACTTCTATGGCTACACCTTC	CASSVGREPYFYGYTF
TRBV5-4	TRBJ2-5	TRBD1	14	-	TGTGCCAGCAGCCCGGGGACAGCTCAAGAGACCCAGTACTTC	CASSPGTAQETQYF
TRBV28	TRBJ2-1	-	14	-	TGTGCCAGCAGTTCCCACGGTAGCGTCAATGAGCAGTTCTTC	CASSSHGSVNEQFF
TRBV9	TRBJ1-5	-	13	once	TGTGCCAGCAGCCCAGGCTGGGATCAGCCCCAGCATTTT	CASSPGWDQPQHF
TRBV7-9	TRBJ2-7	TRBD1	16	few	TGTGCCAGCAGCTTAGCGGGACAGGACCTCTCCTACGAGCAGTACTTC	CASSLAGQDLSYEQYF
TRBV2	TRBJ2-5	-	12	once	TGTGCCAGCAGTCCCGGTATGGAGACCCAGTACTTC	CASSPGMETQYF
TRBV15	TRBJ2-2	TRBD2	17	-	TGTGCCACCAGCAGAGATGTGTCGGGAGGGTACACCGGGGAGCTGTTTTTT	CATSRDVSGGYTGELFF
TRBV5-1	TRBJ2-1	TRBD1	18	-	TGCGCCAGCAGCCCGGACCCGAGGACGGGACAGTCAATTAATGAGCAGTTCTTC	CASSPDPRTGQSINEQFF
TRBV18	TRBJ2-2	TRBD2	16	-	TGTGCCAGCTCGATACTTAGCGGGAGCGGCACCGGGGAGCTGTTTTTT	CASSILSGSGTGELFF
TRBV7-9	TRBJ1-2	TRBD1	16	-	TGTTCCAGCAGCCATCAATCAGGGGGTCTCAACTATGGCTACACCTTC	CSSSHQSGGLNYGYTF
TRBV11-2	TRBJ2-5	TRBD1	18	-	TGTGCCAGCAGCCTGAACCCCCGACAGGGGGGCCTTGGGGAGACCCAGTACTTC	CASSLNPRQGGLGETQYF
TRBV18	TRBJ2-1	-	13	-	TGTGCCAGCTCACAGCAGGGGAGCAATGAGCAGTTCTTC	CASSQQGSNEQFF
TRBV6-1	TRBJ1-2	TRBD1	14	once	TGTGCCAGCACCCCCGTGGACAGGAACTATGGCTACACCTTC	CASTPVDRNYGYTF
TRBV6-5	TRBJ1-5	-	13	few	TGTGCCAGCGGACGACAGGTGGATCAGCCCCAGCATTTT	CASGRQVDQPQHF
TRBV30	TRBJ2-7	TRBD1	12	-	TGTGCCTGGAGTAAGCAGGGGGACGAGCAGTACTTC	CAWSKQGDEQYF
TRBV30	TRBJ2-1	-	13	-	TGTGCTTGGAGTGTACTAACGGGTAATGAGCAGTTCTTC	CAWSVLTGNEQFF
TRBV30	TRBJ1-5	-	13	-	TGTGCCTGGAGTGGAGGGGGACCTCAGCCCCAGCATTTT	CAWSGGGPQPQHF
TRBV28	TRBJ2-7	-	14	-	TGTGCCAGCAGATCGGGGACTCCCCCCTACGAGCAGTACTTC	CASRSGTPPYEQYF
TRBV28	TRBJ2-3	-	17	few	TGTGCCAGCAGTTTCCCGATAGGACTAACAGGCACAGATACGCAGTATTTT	CASSFPIGLTGTDTQYF
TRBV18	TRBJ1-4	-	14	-	TGTGCCAGCTCACCGGGAGGTCGGAGAGAAAAACTGTTTTTT	CASSPGGRREKLFF
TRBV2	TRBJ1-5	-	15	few	TGTGCCAGCAGTGAACTCCGGACAGCTGATCAGCCCCAGCATTTT	CASSELRTADQPQHF
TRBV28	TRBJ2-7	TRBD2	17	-	TGTGCCAGCAGGCCCGCTGGGGGAGGGGATGGGTGGTACGAGCAGTACTTC	CASRPAGGGDGWYEQYF
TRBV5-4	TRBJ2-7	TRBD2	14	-	TGTGCCGGAGGGACTAGCGGGAGTGGGAACGAGCAGTACTTC	CAGGTSGSGNEQYF
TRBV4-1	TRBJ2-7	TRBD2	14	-	TGCGCCAGCAGCCAAGAGGGGACTAACAACGAGCAGTACTTC	CASSQEGTNNEQYF
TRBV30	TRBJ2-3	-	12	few	TGTGCCTGGATGACTTCCACAGATACGCAGTATTTT	CAWMTSTDTQYF
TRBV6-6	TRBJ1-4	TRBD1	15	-	TGTGCCAGCAGTTACCCGCAGGGGGCAAGCGAAAAACTGTTTTTT	CASSYPQGASEKLFF
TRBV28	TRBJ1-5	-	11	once	TGTGCCAGCGCCACACAGGAGCCCCAGCATTTT	CASATQEPQHF